This T cell receptor beta chain stems from a study of human thymus T cells. CDR3 size: 12 residues. Germline-derived CDR1 and CDR2 are MNHNY and SVGAGI (reference sequence). V was pared by 7 bases and J by 7 bases, with 11 bases between. The study's findings and limits: An apparent bias in V and J gene usage was seen in thymic and blood repertoires. Related studies found that unrelated individuals share highly overlapping thymic repertoires.

Notes on this clone: Its target is not known.

TCRdb keeps only in-frame clones here, not all; method: immunoSEQ multiplex PCR. This sample yields about 120,000 clones, of which over 85% are seen a single time; 0.02% to 0.03% belongs to the top ten. Thymic resections from corrective heart surgery supplied the tissue. The sample donors, healthy Finnish infants, were having corrective surgery for congenital heart defects. This clonotype was obtained from a boy less than two years old with a congenital heart defect but otherwise immunologically healthy. Sequenced material: thymus tissue. The rearrangement joins TRBV6-6 to TRBJ2-1; D is ambiguous. The CDR3 DNA sequence: TGTGCCAGCACCTATCGAGCGAATGAGCAGTTCTTC. Residues: CASTYRANEQFF.